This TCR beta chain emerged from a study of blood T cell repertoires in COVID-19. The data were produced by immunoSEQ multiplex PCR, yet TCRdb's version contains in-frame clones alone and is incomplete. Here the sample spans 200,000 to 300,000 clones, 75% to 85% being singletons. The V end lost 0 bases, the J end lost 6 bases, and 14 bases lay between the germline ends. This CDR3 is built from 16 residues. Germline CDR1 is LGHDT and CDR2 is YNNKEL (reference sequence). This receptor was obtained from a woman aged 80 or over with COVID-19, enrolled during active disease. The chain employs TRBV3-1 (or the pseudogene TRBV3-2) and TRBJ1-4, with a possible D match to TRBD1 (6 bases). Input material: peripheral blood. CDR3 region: CASSQDLGRGHEKLFF. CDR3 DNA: TGTGCCAGCAGCCAAGATTTAGGCAGGGGACATGAAAAACTGTTTTTT.